This T cell receptor (beta chain) was retrieved from a study of T cells in localized non-small cell lung cancer. Libraries were prepared by immunoSEQ multiplex PCR; TCRdb keeps only in-frame clonotypes and omits some of them. The table records roughly 34,000 clones, about 90% of them present only once. The V gene end was trimmed by 4 bases and the J gene end by 5 bases; junction bases not matched to a gene: 13. The CDR3 contains 16 residues. Germline V gene lookup returns CDR1 SGHTA and CDR2 FQGTGA. The chain has TRBV7-3 and TRBJ2-7, with 8 bases fitting TRBD2. The TCR was taken from a man aged 40 to 70 with stage III lung adenocarcinoma. The specimen was peripheral blood mononuclear cells, collected before any cancer treatment. The CDR3 coding sequence is TGTGCCAGCAGCTACAAAGGGGCGACTAGCGCACACGAGCAGTACTTC. Protein: CASSYKGATSAHEQYF. Complete variable domain (other parts from reference TRBV7-3 and TRBJ2-7): GAGVSQTPSNKVTEKGKYVELRCDPISGHTALYWYRQSLGQGPEFLIYFQGTGAADDSGLPNDRFFAVRPEGSVSTLKIQRTERGDSAVYLCASSYKGATSAHEQYFGPGTRLTVT.